The 27 T cell receptor beta chains below all came from one sample that was sequenced in a study of blood T cell repertoires in COVID-19. TCRdb keeps only in-frame clones here, not all; method: immunoSEQ multiplex PCR. The table has some 130,000 clones, around nine tenths seen once; the top ten hold approximately 2.3%. Sequencing used PBMCs or T cells enriched from blood (not recorded which). The origin of the receptors is a woman in her forties or fifties who had recovered from COVID-19.

The chain couples TRBV3-1 (or the pseudogene TRBV3-2) to TRBJ2-2; 9 bases map to TRBD1. This CDR3 is built from 14 residues. V was clipped by 8 bases and J by 1 base; unmatched bases: 2. Germline CDR1 LGHDT, CDR2 YNNKEL (reference sequence). CDR3 residues: CASWDRENTGELFF. The CDR3 DNA follows: TGTGCCAGCTGGGACAGGGAGAACACCGGGGAGCTGTTTTTT.

The chain couples TRBV4-3 to TRBJ1-4; TRBD1 matches 8 bases. The length of the CDR3 is 15 residues. The trim removed 2 bases at V and 8 bases at J, leaving 7 bases unmatched. CDR1 LGHNA and CDR2 YSLEER come from the germline V gene. The CDR3 sequence is CASSQTAGGLEKLFF. Here the CDR3 DNA reads TGCGCCAGCAGCCAAACGGCAGGGGGCTTAGAAAAACTGTTTTTT.

The V call is TRBV10-3, the J call TRBJ2-3, with a weak D call TRBD1 (6 bases). Germline V gene data show CDR1 as ENHRY and CDR2 as SYGVKD. The CDR3 is made up of 14 amino acids. The ends were cut back, 4 bases at V and 4 bases at J, with 12 bases in the middle. The CDR3 DNA is TGTGCCATCAGTGCTACAGGGCTTGCAGATACGCAGTATTTT. Translation: CAISATGLADTQYF.

Only a few counts were recorded for this clone. The chain links TRBV6-1 to TRBJ2-7, with D possibly TRBD2 on 6 matching bases. CDR1 and CDR2 from the germline V gene are MNHNS and SASEGT. Between the trimmed V and J ends, which lost 0 bases and 0 bases, there was a span of 15 bases. CDR3 length equals 17 residues. CDR3 in amino acids: CASSEAQTRDFSYEQYF. Here the CDR3 DNA reads TGTGCCAGCAGTGAAGCTCAGACCCGGGACTTCTCCTACGAGCAGTACTTC.

The J gene is TRBJ2-2, the V gene TRBV24-1, with TRBD1 matching 8 bases. Looked up from germline, CDR1 is KGHDR and CDR2 is SFDVKD. This CDR3 has 16 residues. J gave up 1 base and V 4 bases, and 4 bases lay outside the gene matches. The CDR3 DNA reads TGTGCCACCAGTGAACCCGGGACAGGGAACACCGGGGAGCTGTTTTTT. Encoded protein: CATSEPGTGNTGELFF.

Here the CDR3 reads CASSSTGGPYEQYF. The DNA for the CDR3 is TGCGCCAGCAGCTCGACAGGGGGCCCCTACGAGCAGTACTTC. The chain links TRBV5-1 to TRBJ2-7; 10 bases map to TRBD1. Germline V lookup: CDR1 SGHRS, CDR2 YFSETQ. The V gene end was trimmed by 3 bases and the J gene end by 2 bases; junction bases not matched to a gene: 2. This CDR3 comprises 14 residues.

The V gene is TRBV30, the J gene TRBJ1-2; D is uncertain. With 8 bases removed from V and 0 bases from J, the gap between germline ends came to 13 bases. CDR3 length equals 13 residues. Germline V lookup: CDR1 GTSNPN, CDR2 SVGIG (reference sequence). DNA for the CDR3: TGTGCCAGGGTCAGCGGGGCTAACTATGGCTACACCTTC. Translating gives CARVSGANYGYTF.

The rearrangement joins TRBV28 to TRBJ1-2; maybe TRBD1 (5 bases). The length of the CDR3 is 13 residues. V was trimmed by 3 bases and J by 8 bases, leaving 13 bases between them. Germline-derived CDR1 and CDR2 are MDHEN and SYDVKM. CDR3 nucleotide sequence: TGTGCCAGCAGTTTTAAGGGGTTTGGCGGCTACACCTTC. Its translation: CASSFKGFGGYTF.

A single count supports this clone. This chain joins TRBV27 and TRBJ1-6; 10 bases line up with TRBD1. Trimming took 2 bases from V and 6 from J; bases not matched to a gene: 1. The CDR3 is 15 amino acids. In germline, CDR1 is MNHEY, CDR2 SMNVEV (reference sequence). As DNA, the CDR3 is TGTGCCAGCAGTTTAGACAGGGGGCTTAATTCACCCCTCCACTTT. It specifies CASSLDRGLNSPLHF.

The chain is built from TRBV28 and TRBJ1-2, with 7 bases that match TRBD1. CDR3 size: 14 residues. Looked up from germline, CDR1 is MDHEN and CDR2 is SYDVKM. With 3 bases clipped from V and 4 bases from J, the junction kept 5 bases outside the gene matches. CDR3 residues: CASSFPGQSYGYTF. In DNA, the CDR3 is TGTGCCAGCAGTTTCCCGGGACAGTCCTATGGCTACACCTTC.

The CDR3 here is CASSTGGRSYEQYF. The CDR3 coding sequence is TGTGCCAGCAGCACGGGGGGCAGGTCCTACGAGCAGTACTTC. The chain uses TRBV27 and TRBJ2-7; possible D gene TRBD2, 7 bases. The CDR3 is 14 amino acids. Germline CDR1 and CDR2: MNHEY and SMNVEV (reference sequence). V gave up 6 bases and J gave up 1 base, with 13 bases separating them.

V gene TRBV5-1 combines with J gene TRBJ1-2; 8 nucleotides align to TRBD1. The trim removed 4 bases at V and 6 bases at J, leaving 11 bases unmatched. The CDR3 totals 15 residues. Per germline, CDR1 SGHRS and CDR2 YFSETQ. The CDR3 here is CASSPNNRGLHGYTF. The DNA of the CDR3 is TGCGCCAGCAGCCCCAATAACAGGGGGTTGCATGGCTACACCTTC.

V and J are TRBV27 and TRBJ1-2; D perhaps matches TRBD1 (5 bases). The CDR3 spans 15 residues. CDR1 is MNHEY, CDR2 SMNVEV, per germline (reference sequence). Trimming pared 6 bases from V and 5 bases from J, leaving 19 bases between. CDR3 protein: CASSLDGRDGYGYTF. As DNA, the CDR3 is TGTGCCAGCAGCCTTGATGGGCGGGACGGTTATGGCTACACCTTC.

The rearrangement links TRBV7-6 to TRBJ1-6, with D possibly TRBD1 on 6 matching bases. V was shortened by 5 bases and J by 4 bases, with 9 bases between the two germline ends. The CDR3 has 14 residues. CDR1 and CDR2 (germline): SGHVS, FNYEAQ. This CDR3 is CASSHGQYNSPLHF. CDR3 in DNA: TGTGCCAGCAGCCACGGACAGTATAATTCACCCCTCCACTTT.

The CDR3 spells CASSRAGTGARVGYTF. In DNA, the CDR3 is TGTGCCAGCAGCCGCGCCGGGACAGGGGCAAGGGTTGGCTACACCTTC. The chain employs TRBV3-1 (or the pseudogene TRBV3-2) and TRBJ1-2; 10 positions agree with TRBD1. The CDR3 is made up of 16 amino acids. In germline, CDR1 is LGHDT, CDR2 YNNKEL (reference sequence). Trimming cost V 4 bases and J 7 bases; bases outside gene matches: 12.

This clone was counted a few times. The same CDR3 can be traced to other DNA sequences in this sample. The chain recombines TRBV19 with TRBJ1-1, with a possible D match to TRBD1 (5 bases). V lost 3 bases, J lost 6 bases, and 8 bases lay in between. The germline V gene encodes CDR1 LNHDA and CDR2 SQIVND (reference sequence). This CDR3 region has 12 residues. For the CDR3, the DNA is TGTGCCAGTAGTATCGGAGGGGCTGAAGCTTTCTTT. As protein: CASSIGGAEAFF. The full variable domain, in which reference TRBV19 and TRBJ1-1 provide the parts outside the CDR3, is DGGITQSPKYLFRKEGQNVTLSCEQNLNHDAMYWYRQDPGQGLRLIYYSQIVNDFQKGDIAEGYSVSREKKESFPLTVTSAQKNPTAFYLCASSIGGAEAFFGQGTRLTVV.

This chain links TRBV6-5 with TRBJ1-1; possible D gene TRBD1, 6 bases. Germline CDR1 MNHEY, CDR2 SVGAGI. The CDR3 is 11 amino acids. V shed 7 bases and J shed 8 bases, with 11 bases lying between them. The CDR3 sequence is CASTAGAEAFF. The CDR3 DNA reads as TGTGCCAGCACCGCGGGGGCAGAAGCTTTCTTT.

The rearrangement links TRBV6-5 to TRBJ2-7; D uncertain. V was cut by 8 bases and J by 7 bases, with 9 bases left in between. Germline CDR1 and CDR2: MNHEY and SVGAGI. This CDR3 is built from 10 residues. The chain's CDR3 is CASSTLEQYF. The CDR3 nucleotides are TGTGCCAGCTCTACTCTGGAGCAGTACTTC.

This rearrangement joins TRBV29-1 to TRBJ2-5, with TRBD1 matching over 12 bases. This CDR3 is built from 13 residues. Trimming at V came to 7 bases and at J to 5 bases, leaving 5 bases not matched to a gene. Germline CDR1 and CDR2: SQVTM and ANQGSEA. CDR3 sequence (DNA): TGCAGCGCTCGGGACAGGGGGCCCGAGACCCAGTACTTC. It codes for CSARDRGPETQYF.

This clone was picked up one time. The V call is TRBV6-5, the J call TRBJ2-1, with D maybe TRBD1 (5 bases). The CDR3 spans 14 residues. The V end was cut by 8 bases, the J end by 8 bases, with 19 bases between. In germline, CDR1 is MNHEY, CDR2 SVGAGI. CDR3 sequence (DNA): TGTGCCAGCCATAATAAACCCACAGGTCATGAGCAGTTCTTC. It codes for CASHNKPTGHEQFF.

The gene calls are TRBV3-1 (or the pseudogene TRBV3-2) and TRBJ2-5, with D possibly TRBD2 on 5 matching bases. Trimming cost V 1 base and J 1 base, with 10 bases left between them. Germline V lookup: CDR1 LGHDT, CDR2 YNNKEL (reference sequence). This CDR3 has 15 residues. CDR3 sequence: CASSQVTEGQETQYF. The DNA of the CDR3 is TGTGCCAGCAGCCAAGTGACCGAGGGCCAAGAGACCCAGTACTTC.

The V and J genes are TRBV5-1 and TRBJ2-4, with D possibly matching TRBD1 (5 bases). This CDR3 is built from 14 residues. The germline V gene encodes CDR1 SGHRS and CDR2 YFSETQ. The ends were cut back, 2 bases at V and 0 bases at J, with 6 bases in the middle. Here the CDR3 reads CASSLDRAKNIQYF. The DNA for the CDR3 is TGCGCCAGCAGCTTAGACAGAGCCAAAAACATTCAGTACTTC.

The V gene is TRBV5-6, the J gene TRBJ1-1, with 8 positions matching TRBD1. Per germline, CDR1 SGHDT and CDR2 YYEEEE. The CDR3 consists of 13 residues. The ends lost 4 bases at V and 13 bases at J; junction bases unmatched: 12. CDR3 residues: CASSGQRTGKGFF. CDR3 nucleotide sequence: TGTGCCAGCAGCGGACAACGGACAGGGAAAGGTTTCTTT.

The chain recombines TRBV7-6 with TRBJ2-5; 8 nucleotides line up with TRBD1. The CDR3 is 13 amino acids. Germline V gene data show CDR1 as SGHVS and CDR2 as FNYEAQ. V dropped 7 bases and J dropped 5; count of bases not matched to a gene: 6. The CDR3 sequence: CASTRTGRETQYF. The CDR3 DNA reads TGTGCCAGCACTCGGACAGGGCGGGAGACCCAGTACTTC.

This clone was seen a handful of times. The genes are TRBV7-8 and TRBJ1-5; D is undetermined. Trimming stripped 1 base from V and 1 base from J, with 11 bases between. The CDR3 spans 16 residues. From germline, CDR1 is SGHVS and CDR2 FQNEAQ. CDR3 sequence: CASSLGGRKSNQPQHF. In nucleotides, the CDR3 is TGTGCCAGCAGCTTAGGTGGGAGGAAAAGCAATCAGCCCCAGCATTTT.

This clone was seen just once. This chain joins TRBV3-1 (or the pseudogene TRBV3-2) and TRBJ1-6, with 9 bases aligning to TRBD1. V dropped 7 bases and J dropped 4; count of bases not matched to a gene: 11. The length of the CDR3 is 17 residues. Germline V lookup: CDR1 LGHDT, CDR2 YNNKEL (reference sequence). The CDR3 nucleotides are TGTGCCAGCACGACGGGACAGGGAGTACTATATAATTCACCCCTCCACTTT. Encoded protein: CASTTGQGVLYNSPLHF.

V is TRBV3-1 (or the pseudogene TRBV3-2) and J is TRBJ2-7, with 10 bases that match TRBD1. Trimming removed 1 base from V and 6 bases from J; junction bases left unmatched: 9. The CDR3 is 16 amino acids. The germline CDR1 and CDR2 sequences are LGHDT and YNNKEL (reference sequence). The CDR3 region is CASSQVTGTGEGEQYF. The CDR3 nucleotides read TGTGCCAGCAGCCAAGTCACCGGGACAGGGGAGGGCGAGCAGTACTTC.